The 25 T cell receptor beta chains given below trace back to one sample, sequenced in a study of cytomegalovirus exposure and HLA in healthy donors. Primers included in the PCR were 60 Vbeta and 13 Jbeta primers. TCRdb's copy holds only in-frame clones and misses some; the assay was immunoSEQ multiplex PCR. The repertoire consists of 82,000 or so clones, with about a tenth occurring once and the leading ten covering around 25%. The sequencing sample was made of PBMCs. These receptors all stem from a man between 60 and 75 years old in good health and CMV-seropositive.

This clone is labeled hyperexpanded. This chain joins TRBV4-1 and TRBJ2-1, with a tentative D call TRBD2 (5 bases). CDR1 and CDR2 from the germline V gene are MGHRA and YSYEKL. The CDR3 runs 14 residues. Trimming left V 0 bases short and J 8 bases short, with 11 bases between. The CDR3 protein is CASSQDQPGDEQFF. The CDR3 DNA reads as TGCGCCAGCAGCCAAGATCAACCCGGGGATGAGCAGTTCTTC.

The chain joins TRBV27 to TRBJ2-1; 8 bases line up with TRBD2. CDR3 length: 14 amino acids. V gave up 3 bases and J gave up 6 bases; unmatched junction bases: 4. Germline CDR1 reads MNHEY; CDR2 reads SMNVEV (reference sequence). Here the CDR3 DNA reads TGTGCCAGCAGTTTGAGCGCGGGGGGCAATGAGCAGTTCTTC. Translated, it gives CASSLSAGGNEQFF.

CDR3 in amino acids: CASSTMGQGGNEQFF. The CDR3 region has the DNA TGTGCCAGCAGCACCATGGGACAGGGTGGCAATGAGCAGTTCTTC. The chain joins TRBV2 to TRBJ2-1; 9 bases align to TRBD1. The germline V gene encodes CDR1 SNHLY and CDR2 FYNNEI. V shed 6 bases and J 6 bases; nucleotides not matched to a gene: 9. The CDR3 runs 15 residues.

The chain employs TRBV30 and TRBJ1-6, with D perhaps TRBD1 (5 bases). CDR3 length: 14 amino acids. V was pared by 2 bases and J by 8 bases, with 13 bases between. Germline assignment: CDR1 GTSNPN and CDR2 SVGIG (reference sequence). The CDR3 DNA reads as TGTGCCTGGAGTCAAGGGCAGGGTGATTCACCCCTCCACTTT. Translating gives CAWSQGQGDSPLHF.

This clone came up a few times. The CDR3 spells CAWSVHEGHSNQPQHF. CDR3 nucleotides: TGTGCCTGGAGTGTACATGAGGGCCATAGCAATCAGCCCCAGCATTTT. V is TRBV30 and J is TRBJ1-5, with D uncertain. The V end lost 0 bases, the J end lost 0 bases, and 12 bases lay between the germline ends. This CDR3 region has 16 residues. The germline V gene has CDR1 GTSNPN and CDR2 SVGIG (reference sequence).

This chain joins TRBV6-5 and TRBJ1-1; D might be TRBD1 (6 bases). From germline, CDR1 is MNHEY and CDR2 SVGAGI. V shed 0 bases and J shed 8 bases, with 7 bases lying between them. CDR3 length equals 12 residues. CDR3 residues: CASSYSQGEAFF. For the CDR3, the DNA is TGTGCCAGCAGTTACTCACAGGGAGAAGCTTTCTTT.

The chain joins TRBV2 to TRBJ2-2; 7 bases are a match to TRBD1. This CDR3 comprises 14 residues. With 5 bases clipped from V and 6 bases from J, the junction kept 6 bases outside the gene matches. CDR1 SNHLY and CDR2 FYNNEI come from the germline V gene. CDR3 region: CASSKTGVPGELFF. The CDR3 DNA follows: TGTGCCAGCAGTAAAACAGGGGTTCCCGGGGAGCTGTTTTTT.

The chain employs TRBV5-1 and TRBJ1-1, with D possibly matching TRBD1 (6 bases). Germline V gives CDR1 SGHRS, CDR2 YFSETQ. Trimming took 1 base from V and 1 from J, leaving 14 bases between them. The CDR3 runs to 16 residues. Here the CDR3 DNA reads TGCGCCAGCAGCTTGTTCTCCCCGGGACAGAACACTGAAGCTTTCTTT. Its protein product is CASSLFSPGQNTEAFF. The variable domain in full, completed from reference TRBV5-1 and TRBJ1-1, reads KAGVTQTPRYLIKTRGQQVTLSCSPISGHRSVSWYQQTPGQGLQFLFEYFSETQRNKGNFPGRFSGRQFSNSRSEMNVSTLELGDSALYLCASSLFSPGQNTEAFFGQGTRLTVV.

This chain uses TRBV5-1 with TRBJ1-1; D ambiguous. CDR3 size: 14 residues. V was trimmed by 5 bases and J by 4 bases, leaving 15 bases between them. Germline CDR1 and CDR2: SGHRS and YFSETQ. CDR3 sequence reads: CASSPPGGSTEAFF. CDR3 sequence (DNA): TGCGCCAGCAGTCCTCCGGGAGGAAGCACTGAAGCTTTCTTT. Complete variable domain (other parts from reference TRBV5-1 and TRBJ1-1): KAGVTQTPRYLIKTRGQQVTLSCSPISGHRSVSWYQQTPGQGLQFLFEYFSETQRNKGNFPGRFSGRQFSNSRSEMNVSTLELGDSALYLCASSPPGGSTEAFFGQGTRLTVV.

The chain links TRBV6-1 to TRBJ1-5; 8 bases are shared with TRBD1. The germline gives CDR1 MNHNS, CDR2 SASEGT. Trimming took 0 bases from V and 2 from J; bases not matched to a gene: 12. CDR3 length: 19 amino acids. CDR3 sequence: CASSEAGRTGRNRNQPQHF. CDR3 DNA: TGTGCCAGCAGTGAAGCGGGCCGGACAGGGAGGAATCGCAATCAGCCCCAGCATTTT.

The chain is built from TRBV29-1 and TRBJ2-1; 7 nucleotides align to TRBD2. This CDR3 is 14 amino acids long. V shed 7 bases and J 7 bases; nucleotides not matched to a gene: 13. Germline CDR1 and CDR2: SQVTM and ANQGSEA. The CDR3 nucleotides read TGCAGCGCCGAGACGGGGAGGGCCAATAATGAGCAGTTCTTC. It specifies CSAETGRANNEQFF.

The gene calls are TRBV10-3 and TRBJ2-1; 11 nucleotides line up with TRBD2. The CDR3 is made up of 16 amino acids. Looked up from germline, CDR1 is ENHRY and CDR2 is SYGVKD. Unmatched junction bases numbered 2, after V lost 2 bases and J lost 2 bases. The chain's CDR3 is CAISEASGRTYNEQFF. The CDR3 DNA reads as TGTGCCATCAGTGAGGCTAGCGGGAGGACCTACAATGAGCAGTTCTTC.

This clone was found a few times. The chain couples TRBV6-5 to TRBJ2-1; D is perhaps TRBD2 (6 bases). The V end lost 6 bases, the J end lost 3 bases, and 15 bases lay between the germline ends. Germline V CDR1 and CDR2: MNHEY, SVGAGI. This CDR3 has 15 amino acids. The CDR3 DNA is TGTGCCAGCAGGGAGCGACTAGTCAACTACAATGAGCAGTTCTTC. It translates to CASRERLVNYNEQFF.

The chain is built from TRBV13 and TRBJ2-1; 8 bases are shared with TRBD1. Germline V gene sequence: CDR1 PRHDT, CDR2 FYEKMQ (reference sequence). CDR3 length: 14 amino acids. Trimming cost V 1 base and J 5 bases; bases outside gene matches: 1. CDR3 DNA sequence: TGTGCCAGCAGCTTAGCGGACAGGGACAATGAGCAGTTCTTC. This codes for CASSLADRDNEQFF.

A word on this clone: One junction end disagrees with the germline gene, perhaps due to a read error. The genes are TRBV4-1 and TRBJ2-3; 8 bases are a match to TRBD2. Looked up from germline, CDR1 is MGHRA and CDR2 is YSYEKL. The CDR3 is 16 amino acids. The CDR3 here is CASSQGAGVRTDTQYF. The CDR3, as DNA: TGTGCCAGCAGCCAGGGAGCGGGGGTTCGCACAGATACGCAGTATTTT.

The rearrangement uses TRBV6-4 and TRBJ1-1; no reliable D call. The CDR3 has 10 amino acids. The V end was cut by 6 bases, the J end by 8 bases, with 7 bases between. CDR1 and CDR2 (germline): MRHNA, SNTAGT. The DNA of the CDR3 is TGTGCCAGCAGGGGCAGGGAAGCTTTCTTT. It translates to CASRGREAFF.

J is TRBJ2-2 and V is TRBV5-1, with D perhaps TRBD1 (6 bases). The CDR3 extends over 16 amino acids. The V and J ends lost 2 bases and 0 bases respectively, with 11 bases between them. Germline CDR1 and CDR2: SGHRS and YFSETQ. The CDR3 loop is CASSLLTGTNTGELFF. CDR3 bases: TGCGCCAGCAGCTTACTGACAGGCACGAACACCGGGGAGCTGTTTTTT.

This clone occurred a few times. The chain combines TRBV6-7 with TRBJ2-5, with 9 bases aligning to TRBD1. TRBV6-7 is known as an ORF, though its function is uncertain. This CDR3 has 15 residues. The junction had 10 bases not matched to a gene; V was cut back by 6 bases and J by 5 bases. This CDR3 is CASRPTGGREETQYF. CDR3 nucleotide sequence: TGTGCCAGCAGGCCGACAGGGGGTCGGGAGGAGACCCAGTACTTC.

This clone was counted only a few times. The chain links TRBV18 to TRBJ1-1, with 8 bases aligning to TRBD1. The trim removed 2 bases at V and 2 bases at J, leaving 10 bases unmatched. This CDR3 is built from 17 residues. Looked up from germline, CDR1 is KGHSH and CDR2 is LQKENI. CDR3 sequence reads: CASSPVGQGGANTEAFF. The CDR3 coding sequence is TGTGCCAGCTCACCAGTAGGACAGGGAGGGGCCAACACTGAAGCTTTCTTT.

The CDR3, as DNA: TGTGCCAGCAGTTTAAACAGGGGGAACACTGAAGCTTTCTTT. Its protein is CASSLNRGNTEAFF. The chain couples TRBV27 to TRBJ1-1; 7 bases are a match to TRBD1. The ends lost 2 bases at V and 1 base at J; junction bases unmatched: 1. This CDR3 region has 14 residues. CDR1 MNHEY and CDR2 SMNVEV come from the germline V gene (reference sequence).

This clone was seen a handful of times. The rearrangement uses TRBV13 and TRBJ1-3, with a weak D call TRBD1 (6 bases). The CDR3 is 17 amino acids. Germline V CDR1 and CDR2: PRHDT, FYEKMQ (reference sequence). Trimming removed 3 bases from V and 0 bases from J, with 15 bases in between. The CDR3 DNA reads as TGTGCCAGCAGCTTCGACCAGGGGAAATTCTCTGGAAACACCATATATTTT. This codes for CASSFDQGKFSGNTIYF.

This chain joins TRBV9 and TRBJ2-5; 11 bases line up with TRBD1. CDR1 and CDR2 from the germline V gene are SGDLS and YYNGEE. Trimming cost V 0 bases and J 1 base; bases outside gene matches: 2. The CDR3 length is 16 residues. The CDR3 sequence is CASSVAGTGGQETQYF. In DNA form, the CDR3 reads TGTGCCAGCAGCGTAGCCGGGACAGGGGGCCAAGAGACCCAGTACTTC.

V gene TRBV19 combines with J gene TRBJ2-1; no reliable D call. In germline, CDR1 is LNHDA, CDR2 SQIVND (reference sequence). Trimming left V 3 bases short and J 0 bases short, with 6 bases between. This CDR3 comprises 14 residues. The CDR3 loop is CASSMMSSYNEQFF. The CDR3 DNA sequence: TGTGCCAGTAGTATGATGAGCTCCTACAATGAGCAGTTCTTC. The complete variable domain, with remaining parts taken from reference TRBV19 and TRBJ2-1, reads DGGITQSPKYLFRKEGQNVTLSCEQNLNHDAMYWYRQDPGQGLRLIYYSQIVNDFQKGDIAEGYSVSREKKESFPLTVTSAQKNPTAFYLCASSMMSSYNEQFFGPGTRLTVL.

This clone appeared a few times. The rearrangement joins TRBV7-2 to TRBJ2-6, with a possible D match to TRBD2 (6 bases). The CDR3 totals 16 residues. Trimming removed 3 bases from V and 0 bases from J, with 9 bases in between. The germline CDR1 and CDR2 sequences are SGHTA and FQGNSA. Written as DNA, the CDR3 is TGTGCCAGCAGCTTCGCCGGGAGCTCTGGGGCCAACGTCCTGACTTTC. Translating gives CASSFAGSSGANVLTF. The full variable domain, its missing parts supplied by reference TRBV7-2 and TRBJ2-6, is GAGVSQSPSNKVTEKGKDVELRCDPISGHTALYWYRQSLGQGLEFLIYFQGNSAPDKSGLPSDRFSAERTGGSVSTLTIQRTQQEDSAVYLCASSFAGSSGANVLTFGAGSRLTVL.

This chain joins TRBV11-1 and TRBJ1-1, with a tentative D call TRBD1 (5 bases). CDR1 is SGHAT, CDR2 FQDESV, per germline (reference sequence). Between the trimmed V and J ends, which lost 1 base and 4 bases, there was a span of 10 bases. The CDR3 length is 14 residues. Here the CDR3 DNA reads TGTGCCAGCAGCTTAGAAGGGACTTCCACTGAAGCTTTCTTT. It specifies CASSLEGTSTEAFF.